This T cell receptor beta chain was recorded in a study of Tregs in tolerant kidney transplant recipients (dated by TCRdb to about 2019). Concerning the study at large: The transplants used related donors along with nonmyeloablative bone marrow transplantation, and in the human trials mixed chimerism was transient. The study applied TCRbeta sequencing to find donor-specific regulatory T cells before combined kidney and bone marrow transplantation and then followed those same cells after transplant. Here is what the overall study found, with its caveats: Because the study included only a small number of patients, the results must be confirmed in larger populations and under other immunosuppression protocols. Because the PCR primers were changed over time for some patients, nucleotide-level comparison could not be performed across the samples from those patients. Biological reproducibility was not directly addressed, though technical replication error appeared minimal. Expanding Tregs with activated donor B cells appeared to identify the most biologically relevant and donor-specific TCRbeta repertoire. Donor-specific Treg expansion exceeded global Treg expansion in tolerant patients, suggesting antigen-driven rather than nonspecific expansion.

Per the publication, the time point label means: blood sample drawn before combined kidney and bone marrow transplant. Unstimulated Tregs (CD4+CD25+CD127-), CD4+ non-Tregs (CD4+CD25-), CD4 and CD8 cells were FACS-sorted from thawed PBMCs. A few combined kidney and bone marrow transplant recipients from the ITN036ST trial were included as patients, and samples were available only from these trial subjects. Healthy control blood was separated into PBMCs by Ficoll density gradient and cryopreserved, and patient PBMCs were collected both before and after transplant. Comments on this clone: No antigen is known for it. The read is 3 residues too short to cover the CDR3 end, so that end is filled in from the germline J gene.

The junction shows trimming of 5 bases on V and 5 bases on J, and the gene matches do not reach 8 bases of it. Including the terminal cysteine and phenylalanine, the CDR3 comprises 14 residues. The 33 bases shown cover part of the CDR3, and their frame starts at base 1. CDR1 is given as GTSNPN and CDR2 as SVGIG, both from the germline V gene (reference sequence). For TCRbeta CDR3 sequencing, genomic DNA from the sorted cells was extracted using the QIAGEN DNeasy Blood and Tissue Kit. High-throughput TCRbeta CDR3 sequencing, including PCR amplification with bias correction and internal controls, was performed commercially through immunoSEQ. The paper's processing steps were these. Unique productive TCRbeta sequences were defined by CDR3 nucleotide sequence where primers matched, and otherwise by CDR3 amino acid sequence together with Vbeta and Jbeta genes. To correct for sorting error, sequences found in more than one sorted population at a frequency ratio of 2:1 or less were discarded, and the remaining shared sequences were assigned to the population with the higher frequency. Donor-reactive sequences were defined as at least 5-fold expanded in CFSE-low cells versus unstimulated cells, with frequency of at least 0.01% in CFSE-low cells. Repertoire divergence was quantified by Jensen-Shannon divergence calculated from the top 100 TCRbeta sequences ranked by frequency. For any sample with multiple sequencing runs, sorting error was corrected in each run separately before the runs were pooled. Not all clones reach the TCRdb copy of this immuneACCESS table, which keeps in-frame sequences only. Checked studies attribute under half of the gap to unresolved V genes and leave the rest unexplained. V, J and clone size are those of that table, while D and trimming were read from the DNA. The table for this sample shows 30,000 or so clones. The top ten hold about 15% of the sample.

This sample comprised CD8+ T cells from blood, obtained before the transplant. The rearrangement joined TRBV30 to TRBJ2-1, with 8 junctional bases fitting TRBD2. The sequence was obtained from a human donor who received a combined kidney and bone marrow transplant. CDR3 DNA, as far as it was read: TGTGCCTGGGGATCAAGCGGGAGCAACAATGAG. Its product reads: CAWGSSGSNNE. The whole CDR3 sequence is CAWGSSGSNNEQFF.